One and the same sample provided the 27 T cell receptor beta chains below, sequenced in a study of cytomegalovirus exposure and HLA in healthy donors. This table comes from immunoSEQ multiplex PCR, and its TCRdb copy is limited to in-frame clones, with some not included. Seen here are about 220,000 clones, just under 90% observed once, and the top ten hold 2.6%. Source material: PBMCs. All receptors come from a man younger than 35 in good health and CMV-seronegative.

The rearrangement links TRBV28 to TRBJ2-1; 9 positions agree with TRBD2. The CDR3 length is 14 residues. Germline CDR1 is MDHEN and CDR2 is SYDVKM. The V segment lost 8 bases and the J segment 2 bases; nucleotides outside the gene matches: 4. The CDR3 loop reads CASHQRGAYNEQFF. Written as DNA, the CDR3 is TGTGCCAGCCACCAGCGGGGGGCCTACAATGAGCAGTTCTTC.

The chain couples TRBV13 to TRBJ2-3; TRBD2 matches at 7 bases. Germline V CDR1 and CDR2: PRHDT, FYEKMQ (reference sequence). The CDR3 contains 14 residues. With 5 bases clipped from V and 6 bases from J, the junction kept 8 bases outside the gene matches. DNA of the CDR3: TGTGCCAGCAGCACAGCTAGCGGCTCGGATACGCAGTATTTT. Translated, it gives CASSTASGSDTQYF.

The J gene is TRBJ2-1, the V gene TRBV15; 9 positions agree with TRBD2. Germline CDR1 is LNHNV and CDR2 is YYDKDF (reference sequence). With V trimmed by 2 bases and J by 7 bases, 3 bases remained unmatched. This CDR3 contains 14 residues. CDR3 amino acids: CATSRRLAENEQFF. The CDR3 DNA follows: TGTGCCACCAGCAGAAGACTAGCGGAAAATGAGCAGTTCTTC.

As concerns this clone: The sample holds other DNA sequences that translate to the same CDR3. J is TRBJ2-3 and V is TRBV29-1, with 9 bases fitting TRBD1. The CDR3 contains 13 residues. CDR1 SQVTM and CDR2 ANQGSEA come from the germline V gene. V lost 6 bases to trimming and J lost 1 base; unmatched junction nucleotides: 2. The CDR3 nucleotides read TGCAGCGTCGACAGGGGGGGCACAGATACGCAGTATTTT. Residues: CSVDRGGTDTQYF.

The chain recombines TRBV7-2 with TRBJ2-1; weak D call: TRBD2 (6 bases). Per germline, CDR1 SGHTA and CDR2 FQGNSA. V was cut by 3 bases and J by 1 base, with 19 bases left in between. CDR3 length: 18 amino acids. The chain's CDR3 is CASSFSLAGAGSYNEQFF. CDR3 nucleotide sequence: TGTGCCAGCAGCTTCTCGTTGGCAGGTGCGGGGTCCTACAATGAGCAGTTCTTC.

The J gene is TRBJ2-7, the V gene TRBV4-1; 9 bases agree with TRBD1. Germline CDR1 is MGHRA and CDR2 is YSYEKL. This CDR3 comprises 16 residues. The trim removed 0 bases at V and 5 bases at J, leaving 8 bases unmatched. CDR3 sequence reads: CASSQDLNRGPNEQYF. For the CDR3, the DNA is TGCGCCAGCAGCCAAGATTTAAACAGGGGGCCGAACGAGCAGTACTTC.

DNA of the CDR3: TGCGCCAGCAGCCAAGATGGGCTAGCGGGGAACACCGGGGAGCTGTTTTTT. This gives the protein CASSQDGLAGNTGELFF. This chain connects TRBV4-3 to TRBJ2-2; 8 bases map to TRBD2. V shed 0 bases and J 1 base; nucleotides not matched to a gene: 4. Germline CDR1 and CDR2: LGHNA and YSLEER. The CDR3 length is 17 residues.

This chain uses TRBV4-3 with TRBJ2-7, with 8 bases aligning to TRBD2. Germline CDR1 and CDR2: LGHNA and YSLEER. The CDR3 is 18 residues long. V dropped 1 base and J dropped 0; count of bases not matched to a gene: 11. The CDR3 spells CASSQGLSAGGPSYEQYF. As DNA, the CDR3 is TGCGCCAGCAGCCAAGGATTGTCGGCGGGAGGCCCCTCCTACGAGCAGTACTTC.

This sequence joins TRBV11-2 and TRBJ2-5; the match to TRBD2 covers 8 bases. In germline, CDR1 is SGHAT, CDR2 FQNNGV. J gave up 7 bases and V 8 bases, and 15 bases lay outside the gene matches. The CDR3 loop spans 15 amino acids. CDR3 sequence reads: CASGAFGGGHRTQYF. DNA for the CDR3: TGTGCCAGCGGGGCTTTCGGCGGGGGGCATAGGACCCAGTACTTC.

J is TRBJ2-7 and V is TRBV5-6; possible D gene TRBD2, 5 bases. The V gene's germline CDR1 is SGHDT and CDR2 YYEEEE. The CDR3 is 15 amino acids. V lost 7 bases and J lost 4, with 21 bases in between. CDR3 bases: TGTGCCAGCTTCCGGCGACGGGGATTGTGGTACGAGCAGTACTTC. This translates into CASFRRRGLWYEQYF.

The chain links TRBV15 to TRBJ2-1; TRBD1 matches 7 bases. Unmatched junction bases numbered 2, after V lost 1 base and J lost 5 bases. Germline V CDR1 and CDR2: LNHNV, YYDKDF (reference sequence). This CDR3 comprises 14 residues. This chain's CDR3 is CATSRGQGHNEQFF. For the CDR3, the DNA is TGTGCCACCAGCAGAGGACAGGGACACAATGAGCAGTTCTTC.

The chain joins TRBV27 to TRBJ2-2, with D perhaps matching TRBD2 (5 bases). The CDR3 runs 14 residues. The V and J ends lost 7 bases and 1 base respectively, with 10 bases between them. Germline CDR1 is MNHEY and CDR2 is SMNVEV (reference sequence). The CDR3 sequence is CASTRALNTGELFF. The CDR3 nucleotides are TGTGCCAGCACGCGGGCCCTGAACACCGGGGAGCTGTTTTTT.

The chain links TRBV18 to TRBJ1-6; possible D gene TRBD1, 6 bases. V dropped 6 bases and J dropped 10 bases, with 19 bases sitting between them. This CDR3 contains 15 residues. Germline assignment: CDR1 KGHSH and CDR2 LQKENI. CDR3 in DNA: TGTGCCAGCTCGTCGGGACACGGTTCCGCCTCACCCCTCCACTTT. This gives the protein CASSSGHGSASPLHF.

The chain joins TRBV28 to TRBJ1-5; TRBD1 is a possible D gene (6 bases). The CDR3 runs 12 residues. Germline CDR1 is MDHEN and CDR2 is SYDVKM. Trimming took off 10 bases at V and 3 bases at J, with 10 bases between the two ends. This CDR3 is CAIRGLNQPQHF. In nucleotides, the CDR3 is TGTGCCATCAGGGGCCTCAATCAGCCCCAGCATTTT.

The V gene is TRBV6-6, the J gene TRBJ2-7; 10 bases are shared with TRBD2. Germline trimming cut 4 bases from V and 1 base from J; bases unmatched to any gene: 1. CDR1 and CDR2 (germline): MNHNY, SVGAGI (reference sequence). The CDR3 sequence is 14 residues long. CDR3 residues: CASSSSGSSYEQYF. Here the CDR3 DNA reads TGTGCCAGCAGTTCTAGCGGGAGTTCCTACGAGCAGTACTTC.

J is TRBJ1-4 and V is TRBV9; the D is unclear. Trimming shortened V by 6 bases and J by 5 bases, and 11 bases separated the two germline ends. The CDR3 loop spans 13 amino acids. Germline CDR1 is SGDLS and CDR2 is YYNGEE. The CDR3 loop reads CASKKFENEKLFF. CDR3 DNA sequence: TGTGCCAGCAAGAAATTCGAGAATGAAAAACTGTTTTTT. Looking up the rest from reference TRBV9 and TRBJ1-4 gives the full variable domain: DSGVTQTPKHLITATGQRVTLRCSPRSGDLSVYWYQQSLDQGLQFLIQYYNGEERAKGNILERFSAQQFPDLHSELNLSSLELGDSALYFCASKKFENEKLFFGSGTQLSVL.

This clone was detected only a few times. The chain carries TRBV7-8 and TRBJ1-5; 7 nucleotides line up with TRBD1. The trim removed 4 bases at V and 3 bases at J, leaving 3 bases unmatched. Germline CDR1 reads SGHVS; CDR2 reads FQNEAQ. CDR3 length: 14 residues. The CDR3 loop is CASSSQGNNQPQHF. CDR3 nucleotides: TGTGCCAGCAGCTCACAGGGGAACAATCAGCCCCAGCATTTT.

J is TRBJ2-3 and V is TRBV11-2; 8 bases map to TRBD2. Losses at the gene ends were 1 base for V and 5 bases for J; bases not matched to a gene: 2. The CDR3 totals 14 residues. Germline V gene sequence: CDR1 SGHAT, CDR2 FQNNGV. CDR3 loop: CASSLALAGDTQYF. The CDR3 DNA reads as TGTGCCAGCAGCTTAGCGCTAGCGGGAGATACGCAGTATTTT.

This clone occurred once. The chain has TRBV5-4 and TRBJ2-1, with D possibly matching TRBD1 (6 bases). The CDR3 has 18 amino acids. V was shortened by 1 base and J by 10 bases, with 27 bases between the two germline ends. Germline loops: CDR1 SGHNT, CDR2 YYREEE (reference sequence). The CDR3 DNA follows: TGTGCCAGCAGCTTGTTACTTAGATCGGGGACACTCGCACGAGAGCAGTTCTTC. Protein: CASSLLLRSGTLAREQFF.

The J gene is TRBJ2-1, the V gene TRBV2; 7 bases are a match to TRBD2. This CDR3 has 14 residues. The germline V gene has CDR1 SNHLY and CDR2 FYNNEI. The junction had 14 bases not matched to a gene; V was cut back by 6 bases and J by 12 bases. CDR3 loop: CASSGGTLVNPQFF. The CDR3 DNA is TGTGCCAGCAGCGGGGGGACTCTCGTCAATCCGCAGTTCTTC.

The chain carries TRBV2 and TRBJ2-5, with TRBD1 matching 7 bases. This CDR3 is built from 11 residues. Germline lookup yields CDR1 SNHLY and CDR2 FYNNEI. The CDR3 sequence: CAGGQQETQYF. DNA of the CDR3: TGTGCAGGGGGACAGCAAGAGACCCAGTACTTC. The whole variable domain, filled in from reference TRBV2 and TRBJ2-5, reads EPEVTQTPSHQVTQMGQEVILRCVPISNHLYFYWYRQILGQKVEFLVSFYNNEISEKSEIFDDQFSVERPDGSNFTLKIRSTKLEDSAMYFCAGGQQETQYFGPGTRLLVL.

CDR3 sequence: CASRRGLAGLQETQYF. The CDR3 bases are TGTGCCAGCAGGAGGGGACTAGCGGGTCTTCAAGAGACCCAGTACTTC. This chain joins TRBV7-8 and TRBJ2-5; TRBD2 matches at 12 bases. CDR3 length: 16 amino acids. Germline values: CDR1 SGHVS, CDR2 FQNEAQ. V lost 6 bases, J lost 2 bases, and 7 bases stayed unmatched.

The V call is TRBV28, the J call TRBJ1-2, with D unclear. The CDR3 is 13 amino acids. Looked up from germline, CDR1 is MDHEN and CDR2 is SYDVKM. V was clipped by 0 bases and J by 7 bases, with 9 bases between them. CDR3 DNA sequence: TGTGCCAGCAGTTTATGGCGGGGTAGTGGCTACACCTTC. Translation gives CASSLWRGSGYTF.

The V gene is TRBV28, the J gene TRBJ1-6; 10 nucleotides agree with TRBD1. The V segment lost 6 bases and the J segment 6 bases; nucleotides outside the gene matches: 5. The V gene's germline CDR1 is MDHEN and CDR2 SYDVKM. This CDR3 comprises 15 residues. CDR3 sequence (DNA): TGTGCCAGCAGATTGGGGGACAGGGGTAATTCACCCCTCCACTTT. Its protein product is CASRLGDRGNSPLHF.

The chain couples TRBV6-5 to TRBJ2-2, with 8 nucleotides matching TRBD2. The CDR3 sequence is 15 residues long. J gave up 5 bases and V 5 bases, and 7 bases lay outside the gene matches. Germline-derived CDR1 and CDR2 are MNHEY and SVGAGI. CDR3 DNA sequence: TGTGCCAGCAGTCGGGGGGGCCAAGGGACCGGGGAGCTGTTTTTT. Amino acids: CASSRGGQGTGELFF.

This chain connects TRBV4-3 to TRBJ2-7; maybe TRBD2 (5 bases). The CDR3 length is 15 residues. Germline CDR1 is LGHNA and CDR2 is YSLEER. V lost 0 bases to trimming and J lost 9 bases, with 18 bases between them. The CDR3 sequence: CASSQEQFSYEGQYF. For the CDR3, the DNA is TGCGCCAGCAGCCAAGAACAGTTCTCCTACGAGGGGCAGTACTTC.

As DNA, the CDR3 is TGTGCCAGCAGTCTCGACAGGGACGGGCTGTATTTT. Translated: CASSLDRDGLYF. V gene TRBV5-6 combines with J gene TRBJ2-3; 7 nucleotides align to TRBD1. Trimming removed 5 bases from V and 14 bases from J; junction bases left unmatched: 11. The V gene's germline CDR1 is SGHDT and CDR2 YYEEEE. The CDR3 runs 12 residues.